This T cell receptor (gamma chain) was captured by sequencing in a study of γδ T cells in repeated Plasmodium falciparum infection. Study background: Malian gammadelta TCRs were studied during no-transmission periods and across acute malaria episodes. Broader study findings: Compared with Australian children, Malian Vdelta2-negative repertoires seemed more clonal, less diverse, less shared. Over time and infection, Vgamma9/Vdelta2+ repertoires remained highly stable and polyclonal.

This clone was detected many times. Antigen: not known. TCRdb has a much larger clone's protein, which differs at residue 6 from the translation of this DNA, likely because of a read error; what is shown is the protein translated from the DNA. The germline V gene has CDR1 GITISATS and CDR2 ISYDGTV (reference sequence). The CDR3 is 12 amino acids. Trimming cost V 4 bases and J 4 bases; bases outside gene matches: 4. TCRdb re-analyzed the multiplex PCR reads via CATT. The sample lists around 27,000 gamma-chain clones, more than 1.4% occurring once. Flow sorting of PBMC yielded separate Vgamma9/Vdelta2+ and Vdelta2-negative gammadelta T cell populations for bulk repertoire analysis.

Sequenced material: gamma-delta T cells from blood. The source of this sequence is a pool of human donors (malaria-infected and uninfected, not separated). The chain joins TRGV9 to TRGJ1 or TRGJ2. No J gene is reported in TCRdb; it was inferred here by comparing the DNA with germline. This CDR3 is CALWDSYYKKLF. The DNA for the CDR3 is TGTGCCTTGTGGGATTCCTATTATAAGAAACTCTTT.